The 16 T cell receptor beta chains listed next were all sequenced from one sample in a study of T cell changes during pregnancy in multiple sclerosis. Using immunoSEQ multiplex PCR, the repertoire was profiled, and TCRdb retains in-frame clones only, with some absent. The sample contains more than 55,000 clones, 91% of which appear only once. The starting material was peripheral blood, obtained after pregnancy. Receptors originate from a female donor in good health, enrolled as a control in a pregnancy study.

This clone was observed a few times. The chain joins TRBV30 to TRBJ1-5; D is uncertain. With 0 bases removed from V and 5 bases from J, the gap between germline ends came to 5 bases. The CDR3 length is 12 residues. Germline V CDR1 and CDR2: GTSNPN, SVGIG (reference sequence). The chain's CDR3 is CAWSVRYQPQHF. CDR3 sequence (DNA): TGTGCCTGGAGTGTACGGTATCAGCCCCAGCATTTT. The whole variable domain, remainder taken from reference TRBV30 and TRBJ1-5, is SQTIHQWPATLVQPVGSPLSLECTVEGTSNPNLYWYRQAAGRGLQLLFYSVGIGQISSEVPQNLSASRPQDRQFILSSKKLLLSDSGFYLCAWSVRYQPQHFGDGTRLSIL.

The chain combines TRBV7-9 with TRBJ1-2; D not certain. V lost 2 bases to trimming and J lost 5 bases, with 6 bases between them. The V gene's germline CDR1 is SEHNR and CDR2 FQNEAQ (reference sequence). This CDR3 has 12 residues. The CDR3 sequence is CASSLRSYGYTF. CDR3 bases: TGTGCCAGCAGCTTACGGTCGTATGGCTACACCTTC.

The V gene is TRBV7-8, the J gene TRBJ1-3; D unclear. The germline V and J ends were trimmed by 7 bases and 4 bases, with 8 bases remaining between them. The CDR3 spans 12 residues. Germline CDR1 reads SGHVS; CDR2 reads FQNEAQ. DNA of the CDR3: TGTGCCAGCACCAGCGCCGGAAACACCATATATTTT. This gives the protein CASTSAGNTIYF.

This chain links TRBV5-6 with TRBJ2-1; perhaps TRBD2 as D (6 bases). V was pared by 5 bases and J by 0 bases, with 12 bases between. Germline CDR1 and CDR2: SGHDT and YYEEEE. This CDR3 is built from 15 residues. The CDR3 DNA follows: TGTGCCAGCAGTTCGGGACTTCGCTCCTACAATGAGCAGTTCTTC. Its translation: CASSSGLRSYNEQFF.

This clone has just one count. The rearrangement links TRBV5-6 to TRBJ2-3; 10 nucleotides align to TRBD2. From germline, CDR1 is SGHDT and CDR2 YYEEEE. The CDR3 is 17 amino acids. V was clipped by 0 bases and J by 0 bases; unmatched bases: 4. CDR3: CASSLGSSGGSTDTQYF. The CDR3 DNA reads TGTGCCAGCAGCTTGGGGTCTAGCGGGGGAAGCACAGATACGCAGTATTTT.

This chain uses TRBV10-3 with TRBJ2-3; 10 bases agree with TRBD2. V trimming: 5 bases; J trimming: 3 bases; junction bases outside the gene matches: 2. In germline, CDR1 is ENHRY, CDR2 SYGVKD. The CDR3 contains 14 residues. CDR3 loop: CAISSGGATDTQYF. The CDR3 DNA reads TGTGCCATCAGTAGCGGGGGGGCTACAGATACGCAGTATTTT.

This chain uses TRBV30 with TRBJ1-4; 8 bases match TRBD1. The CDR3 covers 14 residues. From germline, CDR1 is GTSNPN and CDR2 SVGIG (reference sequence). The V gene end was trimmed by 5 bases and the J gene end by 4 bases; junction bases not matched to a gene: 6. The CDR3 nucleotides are TGTGCCTGGCGGAACAGGGGGGATAATGAAAAACTGTTTTTT. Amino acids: CAWRNRGDNEKLFF.

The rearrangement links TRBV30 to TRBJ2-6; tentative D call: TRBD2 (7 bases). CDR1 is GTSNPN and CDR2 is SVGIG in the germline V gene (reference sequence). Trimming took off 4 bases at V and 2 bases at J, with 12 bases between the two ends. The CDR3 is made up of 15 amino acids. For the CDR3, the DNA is TGTGCCTGGACCCCCGGGGGGCCTGGGGCCAACGTCCTGACTTTC. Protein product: CAWTPGGPGANVLTF.

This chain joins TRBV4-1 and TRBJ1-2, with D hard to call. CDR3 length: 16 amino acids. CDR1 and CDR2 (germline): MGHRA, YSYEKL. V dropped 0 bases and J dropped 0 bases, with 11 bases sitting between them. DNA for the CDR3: TGCGCCAGCAGCCAAGATCTCGCCGCGGCTAACTATGGCTACACCTTC. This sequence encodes CASSQDLAAANYGYTF.

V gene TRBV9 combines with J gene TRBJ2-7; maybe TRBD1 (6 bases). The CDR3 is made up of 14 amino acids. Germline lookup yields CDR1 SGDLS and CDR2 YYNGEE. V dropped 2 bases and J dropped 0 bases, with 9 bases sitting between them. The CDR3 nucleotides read TGTGCCAGCAGCGTGGACAGTCACTCCTACGAGCAGTACTTC. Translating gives CASSVDSHSYEQYF.

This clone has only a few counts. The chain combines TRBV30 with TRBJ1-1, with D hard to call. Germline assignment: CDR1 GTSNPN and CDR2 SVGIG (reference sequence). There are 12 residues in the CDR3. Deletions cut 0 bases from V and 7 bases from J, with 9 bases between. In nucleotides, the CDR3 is TGTGCCTGGAGTGTCTCAAGCCTTGAAGCTTTCTTT. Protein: CAWSVSSLEAFF. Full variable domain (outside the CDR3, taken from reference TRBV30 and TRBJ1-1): SQTIHQWPATLVQPVGSPLSLECTVEGTSNPNLYWYRQAAGRGLQLLFYSVGIGQISSEVPQNLSASRPQDRQFILSSKKLLLSDSGFYLCAWSVSSLEAFFGQGTRLTVV.

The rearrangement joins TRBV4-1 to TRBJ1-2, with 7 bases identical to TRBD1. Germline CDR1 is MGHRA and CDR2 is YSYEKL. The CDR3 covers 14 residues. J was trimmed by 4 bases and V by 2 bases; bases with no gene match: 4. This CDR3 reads CASSQLDRSYGYTF. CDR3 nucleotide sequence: TGCGCCAGCAGCCAACTGGACAGGTCCTATGGCTACACCTTC.

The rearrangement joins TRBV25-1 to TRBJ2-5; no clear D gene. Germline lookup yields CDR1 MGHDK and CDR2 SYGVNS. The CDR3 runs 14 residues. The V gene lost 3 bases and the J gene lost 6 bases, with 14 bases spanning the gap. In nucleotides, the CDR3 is TGTGCCAGCAGTGATTCCCACCAAGCAAAGACCCAGTACTTC. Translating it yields CASSDSHQAKTQYF.

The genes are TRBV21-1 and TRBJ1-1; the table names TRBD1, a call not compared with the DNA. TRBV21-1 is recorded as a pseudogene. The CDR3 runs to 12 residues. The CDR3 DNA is TGTGCCAGCAGCAAATTGAACAGTGAGGCTTTCTTT. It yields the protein CASSKLNSEAFF.

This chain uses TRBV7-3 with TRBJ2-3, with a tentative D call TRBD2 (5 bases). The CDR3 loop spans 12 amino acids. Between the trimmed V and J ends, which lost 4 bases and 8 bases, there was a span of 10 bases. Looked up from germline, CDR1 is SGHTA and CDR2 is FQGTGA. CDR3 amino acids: CASSSERGTQYF. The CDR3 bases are TGTGCCAGCAGCTCCGAACGGGGTACGCAGTATTTT.

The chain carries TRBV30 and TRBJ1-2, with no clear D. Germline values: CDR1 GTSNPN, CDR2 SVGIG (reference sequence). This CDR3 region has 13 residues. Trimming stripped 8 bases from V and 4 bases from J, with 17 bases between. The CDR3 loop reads CAGYSGGIYGYTF. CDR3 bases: TGTGCCGGATATTCGGGAGGGATCTATGGCTACACCTTC.